This entry lists 9 T cell receptor beta chains sequenced from one sample in a study of shared clonotypes between healthy human individuals. Sequencing was performed with immunoSEQ multiplex PCR; in TCRdb, only in-frame clones are kept and a portion is missing. The repertoire includes about 470,000 clones, roughly three quarters of them detected once, and 13% sits in the top ten. The sequencing sample was made of PBMCs. These receptors were taken from a woman in her 40s in good health. Some clones in this sample may be carry-over from other donors' samples.

This clone was counted a few times. V usage is TRBV6-4 and J usage is TRBJ2-1, with D maybe TRBD2 (5 bases). Trimming left V 4 bases short and J 8 bases short, with 18 bases between. This CDR3 is 15 amino acids long. CDR1 MRHNA and CDR2 SNTAGT come from the germline V gene. CDR3 nucleotides: TGTGCCAGCAGTGTGGAGCGGAGTGGGTCCGATGAGCAGTTCTTC. This gives the protein CASSVERSGSDEQFF.

The chain has TRBV5-1 and TRBJ1-1; TRBD1 matches 9 bases. In germline, CDR1 is SGHRS, CDR2 YFSETQ. V lost 4 bases, J lost 1 base, and 5 bases stayed unmatched. The CDR3 has 15 amino acids. For the CDR3, the DNA is TGCGCCAGCAGCCCCTTGACAGGGGGGAACACTGAAGCTTTCTTT. Translating gives CASSPLTGGNTEAFF.

This clone was picked up a small number of times. The rearrangement uses TRBV28 and TRBJ2-7; possibly TRBD2 for D (6 bases). Germline assignment: CDR1 MDHEN and CDR2 SYDVKM. V was trimmed by 3 bases and J by 0 bases, leaving 6 bases between them. The length of the CDR3 is 13 residues. The CDR3 region has the DNA TGTGCCAGCAGTTTTAGCGGCTCCTACGAGCAGTACTTC. Its protein is CASSFSGSYEQYF.

This chain connects TRBV7-9 to TRBJ2-7; D might be TRBD1 (6 bases). The V and J ends lost 5 bases and 3 bases respectively, with 14 bases between them. CDR1 is SEHNR and CDR2 is FQNEAQ in the germline V gene (reference sequence). This CDR3 contains 14 residues. CDR3 protein: CASSVDLGGYEQYF. CDR3 sequence (DNA): TGTGCCAGCAGCGTGGACCTAGGGGGCTACGAGCAGTACTTC.

Here the CDR3 reads CASSDGDRVVTEAFF. DNA for the CDR3: TGTGCCAGCAGTGATGGGGACAGGGTAGTTACTGAAGCTTTCTTT. This rearrangement joins TRBV2 to TRBJ1-1; 9 nucleotides line up with TRBD1. J lost 5 bases, V lost 3 bases, and 7 bases had no gene match. The CDR3 loop spans 15 amino acids. Germline loops: CDR1 SNHLY, CDR2 FYNNEI.

This chain connects TRBV19 to TRBJ1-4; TRBD1 is a possible D gene (6 bases). The germline gives CDR1 LNHDA, CDR2 SQIVND (reference sequence). Trimming left V 9 bases short and J 6 bases short, with 20 bases between. The CDR3 runs 15 residues. CDR3 sequence: CASKGQGQFHEKLFF. The CDR3 region has the DNA TGTGCCAGCAAAGGGCAGGGGCAGTTTCATGAAAAACTGTTTTTT.

This clone was seen just once. The rearrangement uses TRBV29-1 and TRBJ2-7; D gene unclear. The CDR3 runs 10 residues. V was trimmed by 4 bases and J by 6 bases, leaving 7 bases between them. CDR1 is SQVTM, CDR2 ANQGSEA, per germline. In DNA form, the CDR3 reads TGCAGCGTTGGTACTTTCGAGCAGTACTTC. Translating gives CSVGTFEQYF.

This clone has a single count. The rearrangement uses TRBV7-9 and TRBJ2-1; a weak D match, TRBD1 (8 bases). The CDR3 loop spans 16 amino acids. V was trimmed by 5 bases and J by 9 bases, leaving 23 bases between them. Germline V CDR1 and CDR2: SEHNR, FQNEAQ (reference sequence). CDR3 region: CASSPRGGDRFGEQFF. For the CDR3, the DNA is TGTGCCAGCAGCCCCAGGGGGGGGGACAGGTTTGGTGAGCAGTTCTTC.

This clone was detected ten times or more. The genes are TRBV4-2 and TRBJ2-7, with D unresolved. The CDR3 is 13 amino acids. The germline CDR1 and CDR2 sequences are LGHNA and YNFKEQ. V lost 0 bases and J 7 bases, leaving 10 bases between the germline ends. The CDR3 loop reads CASSQDEIREQYF. CDR3 coding DNA: TGTGCCAGCAGCCAAGATGAGATCCGGGAGCAGTACTTC.